The source of this T cell receptor (beta chain) is a study of blood T cells in healthy people across ages. The amount of total RNA extracted per sample was at least 5.5 micrograms. Whole-study results and caveats: More naive CD4+ cells and higher diversity marked long-lived donors relative to aged donors.

Concerning this clonotype itself: Its antigen is currently unknown.

Next came a second PCR, run for about 7 to 11 cycles, which used a sample-barcoded 5' primer along with a J-beta primer mix. MiXCR, run by TCRdb on the 5' RACE reads, gives a single entry per CDR3 protein. The sample includes roughly 680,000 distinct CDR3 sequences, about half seen only once; the top ten take about 32%. Sample: blood. The TCR originated in a woman aged 60 to 75 in good health.

In DNA form, the CDR3 reads TGTGCCAGCAGTGCATCATCCCCACAGGGGAGCAATGAGCAGTTCTTC. Its protein product is CASSASSPQGSNEQFF. The V call is TRBV27, the J call TRBJ2-1; 7 nucleotides match TRBD1. Germline CDR1 is MNHEY and CDR2 is SMNVEV (reference sequence). Trimming at V came to 5 bases and at J to 6 bases, leaving 13 bases not matched to a gene. This CDR3 spans 16 amino acids.